The 10 T cell receptor beta chains presented below share a single source sample, sequenced in a study of neurological immune-mediated disorders. Each CDR3 protein gets one entry after TCRdb re-called the 5' RACE reads with MiXCR. Of fewer than 80,000 distinct CDR3 sequences listed, under 5% are singletons. Sequenced sample: PBMCs. These receptors came from a woman aged 45-60 years with multiple sclerosis.

This clonotype has ten or more counts. The rearrangement uses TRBV9 and TRBJ1-1; possible D gene TRBD1, 5 bases. The CDR3 runs 14 residues. With 0 bases removed from V and 4 bases from J, the gap between germline ends came to 10 bases. CDR1 SGDLS and CDR2 YYNGEE come from the germline V gene. The CDR3 here is CASSVDPGGTEAFF. DNA for the CDR3: TGTGCCAGCAGCGTAGACCCCGGGGGCACTGAAGCTTTCTTT.

This clonotype was recorded many times. The genes are TRBV29-1 and TRBJ2-1; 7 nucleotides align to TRBD1. V was clipped by 5 bases and J by 6 bases; unmatched bases: 7. The CDR3 sequence is 13 residues long. Germline lookup yields CDR1 SQVTM and CDR2 ANQGSEA. CDR3 sequence: CSVTDRVFNEQFF. Written as DNA, the CDR3 is TGCAGCGTTACTGACAGGGTTTTCAATGAGCAGTTCTTC.

This clonotype was recorded at least ten times. This chain joins TRBV4-1 and TRBJ2-1; D unresolved. The CDR3 sequence is 14 residues long. Germline CDR1 MGHRA, CDR2 YSYEKL. Trimming removed 0 bases at V and 1 base at J, with 4 bases between. The CDR3, as DNA: TGCGCCAGCAGCCAAGATAGGTCCTACAATGAGCAGTTCTTC. Protein product: CASSQDRSYNEQFF.

This clonotype was recorded at least ten times. This chain links TRBV5-6 with TRBJ1-6, with no clear D. Trimming took 5 bases from V and 10 from J, leaving 19 bases between them. Germline loops: CDR1 SGHDT, CDR2 YYEEEE. This CDR3 is built from 15 residues. This chain's CDR3 is CASRDRAGLNSPLHF. The DNA for the CDR3 is TGTGCCAGCAGAGATCGTGCAGGTTTAAACTCACCCCTCCACTTT.

This clonotype has ten or more counts. This rearrangement joins TRBV9 to TRBJ1-2; 7 nucleotides line up with TRBD1. Germline assignment: CDR1 SGDLS and CDR2 YYNGEE. The CDR3 loop spans 15 amino acids. The J segment lost 5 bases and the V segment lost 4 bases, leaving 11 bases of the junction unmatched. The CDR3 reads CASSPPPGRGYGYTF. The CDR3 DNA follows: TGTGCCAGCAGCCCACCTCCGGGCAGGGGGTATGGCTACACCTTC.

This clonotype was observed at least ten times. The genes are TRBV20-1 and TRBJ1-6; 8 bases are a match to TRBD1. The ends lost 1 base at V and 5 bases at J; junction bases unmatched: 4. Germline V gene lookup returns CDR1 DFQATT and CDR2 SNEGSKA (reference sequence). This CDR3 spans 15 amino acids. The CDR3: CSARGQGRDNSPLHF. In nucleotides, the CDR3 is TGCAGTGCTAGAGGACAGGGGAGGGATAATTCACCCCTCCACTTT.

This clonotype has at least ten counts. The chain employs TRBV10-3 and TRBJ2-1; TRBD2 matches 9 bases. Germline V lookup: CDR1 ENHRY, CDR2 SYGVKD. There are 17 residues in the CDR3. V dropped 0 bases and J dropped 7; count of bases not matched to a gene: 10. CDR3 sequence reads: CAISESMASGDRNEQFF. CDR3 nucleotide sequence: TGTGCCATCAGTGAGTCGATGGCTAGCGGGGATCGAAATGAGCAGTTCTTC.

This clonotype has a count of ten or more. V is TRBV9 and J is TRBJ2-3; D may match TRBD1 or TRBD2 (5 bases each). With 5 bases removed from V and 1 base from J, the gap between germline ends came to 8 bases. This CDR3 is 13 amino acids long. CDR1 is SGDLS, CDR2 YYNGEE, per germline. CDR3: CASRGTGTDTQYF. The CDR3 DNA reads as TGTGCCAGCAGGGGGACGGGCACAGATACGCAGTATTTT.

As to this clonotype: A read error may be the cause here, since a much bigger clone is one base away. The chain is built from TRBV4-3 and TRBJ2-3; D not certain. The germline V and J ends were trimmed by 3 bases and 0 bases, with 7 bases remaining between them. Per the germline V gene, CDR1 is LGHNA and CDR2 is YSLEER. The CDR3 spans 14 residues. CDR3 DNA: TGCGCCAGCAGCCATTCGGAAAGCACAGATACGCAGTATTTT. Encoded protein: CASSHSESTDTQYF.

This clonotype came up many times. The V gene is TRBV10-3, the J gene TRBJ1-6; the D gene is possibly TRBD1 (6 bases). Germline V gene lookup returns CDR1 ENHRY and CDR2 SYGVKD. V dropped 5 bases and J dropped 4 bases, with 9 bases sitting between them. The CDR3 runs 14 residues. The CDR3 coding sequence is TGTGCCATCAGTCTGGGGGCTTATAATTCACCCCTCCACTTT. The encoded protein is CAISLGAYNSPLHF.